This TCR beta chain was captured in a study of tumor-infiltrating lymphocytes in localized non-small cell lung cancer. Study in general: Several tumor histologies, both smoking statuses, and some post-neoadjuvant chemotherapy samples were included. Tumor tissue and non-adjacent uninvolved lung came from each patient.

The method was immunoSEQ multiplex PCR; TCRdb's version includes in-frame clones alone and lacks a portion of them. The repertoire holds 25,000 or so clones, with about two thirds as singletons. Study-level results: T-cell fraction did not differ between immunotypes IM1 and IM2. Available tissue quantity limited TCR sequencing to a patient subset.

By sample fraction, this clone is medium-sized (0.01 to 0.1%). What it binds is not known. V shed 4 bases and J shed 0 bases, with 13 bases lying between them. CDR1 and CDR2 (germline): LNHDA, SQIVND (reference sequence). The CDR3 contains 17 residues. The material sequenced was lung tumor tissue. The gene calls are TRBV19 and TRBJ1-6; no definite D call. This receptor was taken from a human donor with non-small cell lung cancer. The CDR3 loop is CASSRALASSYNSPLHF. CDR3 nucleotides: TGTGCCAGTAGTAGGGCGTTGGCTAGCTCCTATAATTCACCCCTCCACTTT.